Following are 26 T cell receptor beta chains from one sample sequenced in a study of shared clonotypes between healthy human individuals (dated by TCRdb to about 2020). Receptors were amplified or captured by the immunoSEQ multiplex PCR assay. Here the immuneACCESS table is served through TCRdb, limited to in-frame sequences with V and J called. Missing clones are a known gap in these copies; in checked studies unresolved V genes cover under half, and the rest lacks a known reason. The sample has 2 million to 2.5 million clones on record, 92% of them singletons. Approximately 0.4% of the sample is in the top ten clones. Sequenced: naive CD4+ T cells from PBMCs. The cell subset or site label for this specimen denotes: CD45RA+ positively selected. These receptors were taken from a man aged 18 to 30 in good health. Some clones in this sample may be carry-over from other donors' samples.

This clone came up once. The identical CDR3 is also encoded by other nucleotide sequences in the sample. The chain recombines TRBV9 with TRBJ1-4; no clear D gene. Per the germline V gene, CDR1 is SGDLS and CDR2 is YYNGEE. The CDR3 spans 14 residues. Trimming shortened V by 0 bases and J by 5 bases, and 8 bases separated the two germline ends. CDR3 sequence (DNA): TGTGCCAGCAGCGTAGGAGGAGGAAATGAAAAACTGTTTTTT. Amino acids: CASSVGGGNEKLFF.

The CDR3 loop reads CASSSAGTDYNEQFF. The CDR3 nucleotides are TGTGCCAGCAGTTCTGCCGGGACAGACTACAATGAGCAGTTCTTC. The genes are TRBV28 and TRBJ2-1, with 7 bases fitting TRBD1. Germline CDR1 MDHEN, CDR2 SYDVKM. The CDR3 has 15 residues. The trim removed 4 bases at V and 3 bases at J, leaving 6 bases unmatched.

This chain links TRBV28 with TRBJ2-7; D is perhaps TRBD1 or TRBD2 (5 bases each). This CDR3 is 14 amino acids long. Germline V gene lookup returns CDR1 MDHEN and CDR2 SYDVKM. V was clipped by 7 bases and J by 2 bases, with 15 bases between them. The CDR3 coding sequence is TGTGCCAGCAACCCTCCGGGACCCACCTACGAGCAGTACTTC. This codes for CASNPPGPTYEQYF.

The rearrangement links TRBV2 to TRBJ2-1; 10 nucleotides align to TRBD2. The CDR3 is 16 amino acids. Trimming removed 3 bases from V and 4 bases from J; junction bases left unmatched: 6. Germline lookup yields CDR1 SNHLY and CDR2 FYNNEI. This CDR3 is CASSDLAGVSYNEQFF. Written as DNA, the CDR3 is TGTGCCAGCAGTGATCTAGCGGGAGTCTCGTACAATGAGCAGTTCTTC.

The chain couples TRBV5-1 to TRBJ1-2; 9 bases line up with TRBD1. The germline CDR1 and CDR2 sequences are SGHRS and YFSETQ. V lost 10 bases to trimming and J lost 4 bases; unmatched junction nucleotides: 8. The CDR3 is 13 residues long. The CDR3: CAGRQGEGYGYTF. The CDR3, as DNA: TGCGCCGGTCGACAGGGGGAAGGCTATGGCTACACCTTC.

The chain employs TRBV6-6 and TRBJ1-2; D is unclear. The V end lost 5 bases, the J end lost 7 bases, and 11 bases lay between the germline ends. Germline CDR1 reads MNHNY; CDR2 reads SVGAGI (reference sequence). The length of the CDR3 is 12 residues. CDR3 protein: CASSNRPIGYTF. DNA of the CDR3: TGTGCCAGCAGTAATAGGCCTATTGGCTACACCTTC.

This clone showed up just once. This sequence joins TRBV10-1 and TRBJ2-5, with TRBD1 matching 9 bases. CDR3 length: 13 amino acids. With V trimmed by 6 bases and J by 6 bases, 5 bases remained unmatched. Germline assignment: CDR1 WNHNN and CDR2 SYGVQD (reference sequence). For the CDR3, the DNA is TGCGCCAGCAGCGGGACAGGGAGCAAGACCCAGTACTTC. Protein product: CASSGTGSKTQYF.

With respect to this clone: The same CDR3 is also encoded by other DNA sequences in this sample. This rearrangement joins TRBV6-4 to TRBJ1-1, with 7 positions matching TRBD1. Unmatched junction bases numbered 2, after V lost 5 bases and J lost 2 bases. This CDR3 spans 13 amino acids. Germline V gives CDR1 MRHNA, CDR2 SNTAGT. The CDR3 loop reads CASSRDRNTEAFF. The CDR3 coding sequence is TGTGCCAGCAGTAGGGACAGAAACACTGAAGCTTTCTTT.

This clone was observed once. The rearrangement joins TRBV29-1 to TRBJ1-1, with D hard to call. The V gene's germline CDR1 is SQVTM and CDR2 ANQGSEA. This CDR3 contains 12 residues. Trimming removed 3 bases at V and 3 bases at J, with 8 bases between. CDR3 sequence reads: CSVDSWDTEAFF. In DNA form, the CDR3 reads TGCAGCGTTGATAGTTGGGACACTGAAGCTTTCTTT.

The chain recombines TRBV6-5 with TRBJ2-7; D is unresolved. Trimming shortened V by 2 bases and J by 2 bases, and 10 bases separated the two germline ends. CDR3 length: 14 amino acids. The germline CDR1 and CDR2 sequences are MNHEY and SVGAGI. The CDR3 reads CASSYNDGPYEQYF. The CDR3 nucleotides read TGTGCCAGCAGTTACAATGACGGACCCTACGAGCAGTACTTC.

CDR3 residues: CAFEGLANVLTF. Here the CDR3 DNA reads TGTGCCTTCGAGGGGCTAGCCAACGTCCTGACTTTC. The chain combines TRBV7-3 with TRBJ2-6; either TRBD1 or TRBD2 may fit D (5 bases each). Trimming took 11 bases from V and 7 from J, leaving 12 bases between them. The V gene's germline CDR1 is SGHTA and CDR2 FQGTGA. The CDR3 extends over 12 amino acids.

CDR3 protein: CATSSGGPLYGYTF. The CDR3 coding sequence is TGTGCCACCAGCAGTGGCGGGCCCCTATATGGCTACACCTTC. The rearrangement uses TRBV15 and TRBJ1-2; D gene unclear. V lost 3 bases and J 5 bases, leaving 13 bases between the germline ends. The CDR3 totals 14 residues. CDR1 LNHNV and CDR2 YYDKDF come from the germline V gene (reference sequence).

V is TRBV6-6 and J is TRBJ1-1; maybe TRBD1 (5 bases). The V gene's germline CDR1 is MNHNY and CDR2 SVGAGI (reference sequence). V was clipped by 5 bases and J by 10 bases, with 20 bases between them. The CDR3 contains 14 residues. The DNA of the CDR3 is TGTGCCAGCAGTAACGAACCTAGGGGTGGTCGAGCTTTCTTT. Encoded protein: CASSNEPRGGRAFF.

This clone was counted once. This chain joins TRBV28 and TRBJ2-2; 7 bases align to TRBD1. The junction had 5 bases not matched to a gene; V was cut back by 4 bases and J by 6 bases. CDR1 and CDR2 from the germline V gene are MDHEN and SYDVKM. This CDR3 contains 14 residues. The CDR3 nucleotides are TGTGCCAGCAGTTGGTACAGGGGCCCCGGGGAGCTGTTTTTT. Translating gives CASSWYRGPGELFF.

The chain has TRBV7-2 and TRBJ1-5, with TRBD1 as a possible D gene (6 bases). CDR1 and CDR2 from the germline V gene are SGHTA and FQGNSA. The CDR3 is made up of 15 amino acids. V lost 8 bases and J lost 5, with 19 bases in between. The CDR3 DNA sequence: TGTGCCAGCCAAAAGGGGGGGGTAGGGGATCAGCCCCAGCATTTT. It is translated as CASQKGGVGDQPQHF.

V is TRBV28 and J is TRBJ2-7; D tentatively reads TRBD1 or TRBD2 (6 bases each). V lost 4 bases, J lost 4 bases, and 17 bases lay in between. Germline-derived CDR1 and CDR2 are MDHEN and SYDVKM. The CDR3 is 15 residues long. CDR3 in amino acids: CASSSGGSSGYEQYF. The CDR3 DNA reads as TGTGCCAGCAGTTCCGGGGGCTCTTCGGGGTACGAGCAGTACTTC.

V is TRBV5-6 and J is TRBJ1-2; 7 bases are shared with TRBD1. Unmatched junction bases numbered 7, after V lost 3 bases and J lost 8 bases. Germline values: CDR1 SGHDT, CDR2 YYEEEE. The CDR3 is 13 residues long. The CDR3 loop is CASSSKQGWGYTF. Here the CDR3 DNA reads TGTGCCAGCAGCTCAAAACAGGGGTGGGGCTACACCTTC.

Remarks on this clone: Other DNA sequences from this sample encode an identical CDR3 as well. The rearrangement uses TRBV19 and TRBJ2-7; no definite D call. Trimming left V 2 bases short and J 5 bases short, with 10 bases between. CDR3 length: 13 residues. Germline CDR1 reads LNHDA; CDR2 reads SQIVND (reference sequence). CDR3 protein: CASSILGGNEQYF. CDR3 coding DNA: TGTGCCAGTAGTATATTAGGTGGCAACGAGCAGTACTTC.

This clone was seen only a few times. CDR3 bases: TGTGCCAGTAGCACGACAGGGGGCGCCTCCCCGGGCGGCTACACCTTC. This gives the protein CASSTTGGASPGGYTF. The chain couples TRBV19 to TRBJ1-2; the match to TRBD1 covers 10 bases. This CDR3 has 16 residues. J was trimmed by 8 bases and V by 6 bases; bases with no gene match: 15. Germline lookup yields CDR1 LNHDA and CDR2 SQIVND (reference sequence).

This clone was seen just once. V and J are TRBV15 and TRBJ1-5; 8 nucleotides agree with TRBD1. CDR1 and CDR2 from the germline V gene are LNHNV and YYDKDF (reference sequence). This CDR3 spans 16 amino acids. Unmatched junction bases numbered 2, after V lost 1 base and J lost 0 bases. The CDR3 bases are TGTGCCACCAGCAGAGTCGACAGGGGTAGCAATCAGCCCCAGCATTTT. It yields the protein CATSRVDRGSNQPQHF.

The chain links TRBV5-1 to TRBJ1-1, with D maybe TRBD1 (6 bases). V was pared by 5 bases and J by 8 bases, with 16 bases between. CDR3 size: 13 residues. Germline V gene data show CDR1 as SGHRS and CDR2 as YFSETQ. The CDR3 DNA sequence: TGCGCCAGCAGACCGGGGGGGGCCCCCGAAGCTTTCTTT. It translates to CASRPGGAPEAFF.

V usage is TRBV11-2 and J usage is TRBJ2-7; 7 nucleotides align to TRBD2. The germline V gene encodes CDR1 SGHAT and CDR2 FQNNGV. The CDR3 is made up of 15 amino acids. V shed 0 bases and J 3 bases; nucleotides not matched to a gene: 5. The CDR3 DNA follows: TGTGCCAGCAGCTTAGAGCTAGCGGCGGGCTACGAGCAGTACTTC. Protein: CASSLELAAGYEQYF.

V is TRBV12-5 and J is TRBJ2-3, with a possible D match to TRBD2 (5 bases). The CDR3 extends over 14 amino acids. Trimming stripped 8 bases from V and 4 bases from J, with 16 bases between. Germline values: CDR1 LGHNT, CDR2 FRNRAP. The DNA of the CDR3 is TGTGCTAGTTCGCCGAGGGAGCGCGCAGATACGCAGTATTTT. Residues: CASSPRERADTQYF.

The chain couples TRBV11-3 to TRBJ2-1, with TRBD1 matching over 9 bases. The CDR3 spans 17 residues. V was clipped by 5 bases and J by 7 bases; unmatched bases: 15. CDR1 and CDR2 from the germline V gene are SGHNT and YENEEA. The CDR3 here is CASSLRVEDRGRNEQFF. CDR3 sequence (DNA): TGTGCCAGCAGCCTCCGGGTCGAGGACAGGGGTCGAAATGAGCAGTTCTTC.

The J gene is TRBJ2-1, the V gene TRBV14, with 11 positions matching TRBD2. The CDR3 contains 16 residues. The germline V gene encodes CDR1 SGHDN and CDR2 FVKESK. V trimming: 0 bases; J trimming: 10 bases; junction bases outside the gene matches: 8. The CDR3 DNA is TGTGCCAGCAGCCAAGATACGGGACTAGCGGCTCCGGAGCAGTTCTTC. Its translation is CASSQDTGLAAPEQFF.

The CDR3 region is CASSLTDNTEAFF. The CDR3 DNA sequence: TGTGCCAGCTCACTAACAGATAACACTGAAGCTTTCTTT. The rearrangement links TRBV18 to TRBJ1-1; D remains ambiguous. Germline V lookup: CDR1 KGHSH, CDR2 LQKENI. V gave up 4 bases and J gave up 2 bases, with 8 bases separating them. CDR3 size: 13 residues.